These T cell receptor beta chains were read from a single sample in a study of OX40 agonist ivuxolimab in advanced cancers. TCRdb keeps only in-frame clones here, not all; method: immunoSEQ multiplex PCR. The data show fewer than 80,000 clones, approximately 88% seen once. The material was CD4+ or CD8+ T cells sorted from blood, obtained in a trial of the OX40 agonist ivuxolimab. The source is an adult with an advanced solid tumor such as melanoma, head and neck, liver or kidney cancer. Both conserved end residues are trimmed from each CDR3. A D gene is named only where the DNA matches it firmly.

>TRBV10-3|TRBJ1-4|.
AISFSTEQLF
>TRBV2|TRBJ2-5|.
ASSDKGGVETQY
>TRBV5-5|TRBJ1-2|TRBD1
ASSQTGVGGYT
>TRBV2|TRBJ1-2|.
ASSLSGNAYGYT
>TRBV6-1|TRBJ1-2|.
ASSGGYGYT
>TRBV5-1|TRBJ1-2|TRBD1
ASSLTGDNYGYT
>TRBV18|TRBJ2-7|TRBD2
ASYSGTSGGEPYEQY
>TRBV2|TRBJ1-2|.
ASSSRDKHGYT
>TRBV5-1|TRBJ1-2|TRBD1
ASSRDSGYGYT
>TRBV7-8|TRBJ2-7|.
ASSPVGAYEQY
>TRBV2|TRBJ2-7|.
ASSEDSYYEQY
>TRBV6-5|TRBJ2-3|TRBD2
ASRPSLGLAVSY
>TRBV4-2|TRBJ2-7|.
ASSQDRYYEQY
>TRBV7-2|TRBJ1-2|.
ASSLPGTAEGYT
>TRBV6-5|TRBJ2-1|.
ASTRVGRNEQF
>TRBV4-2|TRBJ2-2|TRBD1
ASSQRQGYTGELF
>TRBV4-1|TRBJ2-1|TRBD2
ASSQARWTSGGAYNEQF
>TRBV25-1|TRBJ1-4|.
ASKDGATNEKLF
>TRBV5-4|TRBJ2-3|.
ASSDYTDTQY
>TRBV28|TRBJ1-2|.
ASRGATGEVLYRGYT
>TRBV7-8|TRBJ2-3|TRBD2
ASSLVGGGAADTQY
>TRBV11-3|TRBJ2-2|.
ASSLTGNANTGELF
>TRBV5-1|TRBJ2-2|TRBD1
ASSLLRQGATNTGELF
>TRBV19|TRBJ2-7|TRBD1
ASSTGTGYYEQY
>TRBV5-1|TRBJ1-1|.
ASSLAVAEAAF
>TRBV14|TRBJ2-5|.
ASSQVETQY
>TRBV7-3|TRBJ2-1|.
ASSLQATNEQF